Sequencing of this T cell receptor (beta chain) was carried out in a study of cytomegalovirus exposure and HLA in healthy donors (dated by TCRdb to the late 2010s). Regarding the research as a whole: According to an earlier analysis of around 600 of the donors, some 180 million T cells yielded roughly 100 million unique TCR beta sequences and 276 Gb of sequence data. Donor age, sex, ethnicity and CMV serostatus were compiled together with the repertoire data. Among the roughly 380 genotyped donors, about 83% belonged to the genetic ancestry cluster associated with self-reported Caucasian donors. Typing coverage varied by locus: roughly 629-630 donors for A, B, C, DRB1 and DQB1; approximately 560 for DQA1; around 610 for DPA1; approximately 490 for DPB1. To predict cytomegalovirus infection status, the study brought together high-throughput TCR immunosequencing, statistical association of individual TCRs with disease status, and machine learning. Every discovery cohort repertoire had been produced on one sequencing platform. In an earlier analysis of roughly 600 of the donors, high-throughput TCR beta sequencing was used to judge whether each TCR beta V gene segment behaved as functional or pseudogenic. HLA typing covered class I and class II loci at four-digit resolution. The study was designed to test whether signatures of past pathogen exposure could be identified by cataloging public T cell receptors. A later genetic analysis used genome-wide SNP genotypes for 398 of the 666 donors, treating that subset as a discovery cohort. Roughly 310 gigabases of sequencing data and tens of millions of unique TCR sequences were included in an early release covering several hundred HLA-typed donors. In a later analysis, previously published TCR beta repertoires from 600 to 850 donors were re-analyzed and high-resolution HLA genotyping was added so that TCR occurrence patterns could be studied. Because of strong linkage in the cohort, roughly five DR-DQ haplotypes were treated as single units for association and clustering. Besides the first cohort of under 700 subjects, a separate validation cohort made up of 120 different subjects was used. Across some 400 genotyped donors of the cohort, an average of about 220,000 unique TCR beta nucleotide sequences per donor were sequenced, and approximately 17% of those sequences were non-productive. In the later analysis, no new phenotypic data were used to find candidate immune exposures; instead, reliance was placed on TCR beta sequences and their occurrence across donors. The study used immunosequencing to profile the T cell repertoires of several hundred subjects and linked those repertoires to cytomegalovirus serostatus.

Broader findings and caveats from the paper: A cluster of highly shared sequence variants was judged likely to be a technical artifact of the sequencing pipeline. An association between a missense DCLRE1C variant and V-gene and J-gene trimming of TCR beta chains was found in a later genetic analysis and replicated in an independent cohort. A further reported finding was that TCR beta sequences accurately predicted the HLA-A and HLA-B alleles for most subjects in the first cohort. A later analysis associated 15,000 to 20,000 TCR beta sequences with specific HLA alleles at a false discovery rate of 0.05. Most TCR sequences were seen in very few donors, while some public TCRs were found in many individuals. According to a later analysis, parvovirus B19, influenza, CMV and Epstein-Barr virus appeared linked to several top co-occurrence clusters. In both the original and validation cohorts, the classifier was reported to diagnose cytomegalovirus status with high specificity and sensitivity. Because HLA typing was unavailable for some donors at each locus, only the typed subset was used in association tests. Only TCR beta chains were sequenced in this cohort, and the absence of alpha or paired-chain data limited detectable features. In a later analysis, HLA-associated TCR beta chains showed more clonal expansion and lower generation probabilities than non-associated chains that were equally common. In an earlier analysis of some 550 of the donors, most TCR beta V segments were observed in productive rearrangements about 87% or about 30% of the time, broadly matching IMGT annotations. It was suggested by the authors that the approach could potentially be generalized to other disease states and immunological phenotypes. The earlier analysis of 587 of the donors excluded seventeen rarely observed V segments, including chromosome 9 orphons, because counts were too low. Some IMGT-functional V segments, including TRBV6-2 and TRBV6-3, could not be distinguished by the 87-base-pair reads and were therefore excluded. According to a later genetic analysis, donors in an Asian-associated ancestry cluster had fewer N-insertions in productive TCRs than the approximately 670-donor mean. A later analysis found that most CMV-associated TCR beta chains appeared HLA-restricted, with HLA associations seemingly driven largely by CMV exposure. Sequencing depth was assumed to be roughly uniform across donors in the presence/absence analyses, though that assumption may not hold. The only immune exposure information available for the cohort was CMV serostatus. A later analysis found that TCR association rates varied across HLA loci, with DRB1 alleles showing the most associated TCRs and HLA-C alleles the fewest. The study gave a list of 150 to 200 TCR beta chains associated with cytomegalovirus. Correlated functional status among segregating V segments might be attributable to linkage disequilibrium, but an unknown experimental factor could not be ruled out. When HLA alleles, especially DR and DQ, strongly co-occurred, attributing TCR associations to individual alleles was difficult. In vitro tests confirmed that three of the cytomegalovirus-associated TCR beta chains recognize cytomegalovirus antigens.

This clone was observed a few times. Its cognate antigen has yet to be identified. The record has no base qualities; no much larger clone is one base away. The library was prepared using the immunoSEQ multiplex PCR assay. The multiplex PCR relied on a mix of 60 forward primers for TCR Vbeta segments and 13 reverse primers for TCR Jbeta segments. A multiplex PCR assay on genomic DNA amplified the CDR3 region of rearranged TCR beta genes. The amplified TCR beta libraries were sequenced on the Illumina HiSeq System as 87-base-pair reads. The authors processed their data as follows. A later analysis counted around 72 million unique TCR beta chains across the approximately 700 repertoires, and some 11 million of these chains were shared by at least two donors. Raw reads were error-corrected and collapsed into unique sequences with a nearest-neighbor algorithm that merged closely related sequences to remove PCR and sequencing errors. CDR3 sequences were aligned to IMGT reference sequences to assign V, D and J gene segments. For a sequence to be retained, at least a six-nucleotide match to both a V gene segment and a J gene segment was required. Rearrangements were classified as productive when the CDR3 lacked stop codons and remained in frame with V and J, and all other rearrangements were classified as non-productive. Following IMGT convention, CDR3 was defined as the stretch from the second conserved V-encoded cysteine up to the conserved J-encoded phenylalanine. The earlier analysis of about 620 of the donors excluded sequences that lacked an unambiguous match to a single V gene segment. In an earlier analysis of some 590 of the donors, a V segment was called functional when productive rearrangements were above 56.7%, and segregating when the standard deviation between donors exceeded 5%. A statistical classification framework was built for diagnosing cytomegalovirus status from the catalog of TCR beta chain sequences. In a later analysis, V and J genes were assigned by comparing TCR nucleotide sequences against IMGT/GENE-DB human TR gene sequences. In a later analysis, CDR3 sequences and most-parsimonious VDJ recombination scenarios were assigned using the TCRdist pipeline. In a later analysis, each TCR beta chain was defined by its CDR3 amino acid sequence together with its V-gene family, and reads without a unique V-gene family were excluded. As a way to deal with suspected cross-contamination and a sequencing artifact, a later analysis dropped hundreds of nucleotide sequences that were highly shared and had low generation probability. In a later analysis, a clonal expansion index for each public chain was calculated from normalized within-repertoire ranks of inferred template counts. Generation probabilities in a later analysis came from a VDJ recombination model fitted to out-of-frame rearrangements, and those results were checked against IGoR. In a later analysis, hypergeometric tests were used to score TCR-TCR, TCR-HLA and TCR-CMV co-occurrence, with a repertoire-size bias correction applied to TCR pairs. In a later analysis, false discovery rates were estimated by permuting HLA or CMV assignments 20 times. In a later analysis, co-occurring TCRs were grouped using DBSCAN, with TCRdist sequence similarity added in when clustering inside HLA-allele-positive subsets. Repertoires with fewer than 30,000 or more than 120,000 public chains were left out of co-occurrence clustering, as were five repertoires with anomalous nucleotide sharing. The clones in this table, taken by TCRdb from immuneACCESS, are in-frame only. Not every clone is retained; where verified, under half of the shortfall comes from an unresolved V gene, and the cause of the rest is unknown. The V and J calls and the clone size are those of that table, but D and trimming were determined from the DNA. Present in this sample are fewer than 130,000 clones, 74% of which were seen just once. Over 2.5% of the sample is in the top ten clones.

Spanning cysteine to phenylalanine, the CDR3 consists of 13 amino acids. Only the CDR3 portion is preserved as DNA: 39 bases, with reading frame beginning at the first base. Compared with germline, V lacks 3 bases and J lacks 7 bases; bases without a gene match: 1. CDR1 and CDR2, looked up from the germline V gene, are SGDLS and YYNGEE. The cohort comprised some 680 healthy bone marrow donors. All cohort members were sampled while nominally healthy, although unrecorded immune exposures were likely present. The donor was CMV seropositive and belonged to the group of about 290 seropositive cohort members. Each donor provided a peripheral blood sample, and peripheral blood mononuclear cells were used for TCR beta sequencing. Genomic DNA was extracted from the blood cell samples with the Qiagen DNeasy Blood Extraction Kit.

Sequenced: PBMCs. The chain is assembled from TRBV9 and TRBJ2-1; TRBD2 aligns with 10 central bases. The sequence was obtained from a man aged 50 to 59 in good health and CMV-seropositive. For the CDR3, the sequence is CASSGAGGNEQFF. The sequenced DNA: TGTGCCAGCAGCGGAGCGGGAGGGAATGAGCAGTTCTTC.